This T cell receptor (beta chain) was recorded in a study of blood T cell repertoires in COVID-19. The wider study: T cells, B-cell-depleted T cells, or PBMCs provided the cDNA or gDNA that served as material.

As originally analysed: How many nucleated cells were present was estimated from reference gene primer amplification. Using immunoSEQ multiplex PCR, the repertoire was profiled, and TCRdb retains in-frame clones only, with some absent. That table is the source of V, J and clone size, and D and trimming were worked out from the DNA. The sample includes some 510,000 clones, around 89% of them seen just once. From germline, CDR1 is KGHSH and CDR2 LQKENI. CDR3 length equals 14 residues. Trimming took 3 bases from V and 1 from J; bases not matched to a gene: 0. With respect to this clone: Within the sample, other DNA sequences also encode this same CDR3.

This sequence joins TRBV18 and TRBJ2-3, with 8 nucleotides matching TRBD1. The receptor was derived from a woman between 40 and 55 years old who had recovered from COVID-19. Sample: PBMCs or T cells enriched from blood (not recorded which). CDR3 in DNA: TGTGCCAGCTCACCGGGACAGGGCACAGATACGCAGTATTTT. Amino acid sequence: CASSPGQGTDTQYF.